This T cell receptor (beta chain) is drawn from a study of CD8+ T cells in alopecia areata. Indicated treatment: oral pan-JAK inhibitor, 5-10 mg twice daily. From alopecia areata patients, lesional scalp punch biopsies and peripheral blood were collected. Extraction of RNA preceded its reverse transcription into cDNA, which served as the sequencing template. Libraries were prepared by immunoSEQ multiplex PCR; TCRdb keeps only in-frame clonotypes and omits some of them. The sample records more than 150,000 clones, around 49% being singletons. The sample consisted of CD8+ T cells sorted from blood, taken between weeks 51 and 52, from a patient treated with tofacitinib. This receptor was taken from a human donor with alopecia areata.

CDR3 residues: CASGNRRGYNSPLHF. The CDR3 DNA sequence: TGTGCCAGCGGAAATAGGCGGGGTTATAATTCACCCCTCCACTTT. The J gene is TRBJ1-6, the V gene TRBV27; D gene ambiguous. This CDR3 is 15 amino acids long. The germline V gene has CDR1 MNHEY and CDR2 SMNVEV (reference sequence). The ends were cut back, 8 bases at V and 4 bases at J, with 15 bases in the middle.